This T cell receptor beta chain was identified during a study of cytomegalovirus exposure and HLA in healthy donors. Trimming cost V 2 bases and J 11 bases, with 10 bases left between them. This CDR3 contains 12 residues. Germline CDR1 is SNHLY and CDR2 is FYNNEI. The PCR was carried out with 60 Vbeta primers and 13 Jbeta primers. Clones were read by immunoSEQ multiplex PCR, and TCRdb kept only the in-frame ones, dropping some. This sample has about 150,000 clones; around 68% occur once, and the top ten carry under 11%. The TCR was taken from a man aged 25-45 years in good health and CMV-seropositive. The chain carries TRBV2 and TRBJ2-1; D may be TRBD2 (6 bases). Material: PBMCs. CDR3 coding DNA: TGTGCCAGCAGTGAATCGCGGGGTAAGCAGTTCTTC. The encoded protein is CASSESRGKQFF.